One sample yielded the 22 T cell receptor beta chains listed below, sequenced in a study of blood T cell repertoires in COVID-19. Using immunoSEQ multiplex PCR, the repertoire was profiled, and TCRdb retains in-frame clones only, with some absent. This sample has approximately 330,000 clones, with roughly 90% found just once. The sample consisted of peripheral blood. The source is a man in his thirties or forties with COVID-19, enrolled during active disease.

The genes are TRBV12-3 or TRBV12-4 and TRBJ1-1, with 8 bases identical to TRBD1. Unmatched junction bases numbered 5, after V lost 7 bases and J lost 4 bases. The CDR3 extends over 13 amino acids. CDR3 DNA sequence: TGTGCCAGCAAAACAGGGGGAATCACTGAAGCTTTCTTT. Amino acid sequence: CASKTGGITEAFF.

This chain connects TRBV20-1 to TRBJ1-2; D gene unclear. This CDR3 spans 11 amino acids. Germline CDR1 and CDR2: DFQATT and SNEGSKA (reference sequence). The V gene lost 5 bases and the J gene lost 8 bases, with 12 bases spanning the gap. CDR3 in DNA: TGCAGTGCTGCGCGGGAGGCCGGCTACACCTTC. Translating gives CSAAREAGYTF.

V and J are TRBV30 and TRBJ2-1; D might be TRBD2 (5 bases). CDR3 length equals 10 residues. The germline V gene encodes CDR1 GTSNPN and CDR2 SVGIG (reference sequence). V was clipped by 5 bases and J by 7 bases, with 6 bases between them. In nucleotides, the CDR3 is TGTGCCTGGGGGAGAAATGAGCAGTTCTTC. Translating gives CAWGRNEQFF.

The chain is built from TRBV6-2 or TRBV6-3 and TRBJ1-5; 9 positions agree with TRBD1. This CDR3 is 16 amino acids long. The trim removed 0 bases at V and 5 bases at J, leaving 5 bases unmatched. The germline gives CDR1 MNHEY, CDR2 SVGEGT. The CDR3 DNA follows: TGTGCCAGCAGTTACTCGGGACAGGGAACCCATCAGCCCCAGCATTTT. This sequence encodes CASSYSGQGTHQPQHF.

This sequence joins TRBV27 and TRBJ1-2, with D tentatively TRBD1 (5 bases). The CDR3 is 13 amino acids. Germline V gives CDR1 MNHEY, CDR2 SMNVEV (reference sequence). V lost 5 bases, J lost 4 bases, and 11 bases lay in between. The CDR3 DNA is TGTGCCAGCAGTAGGGGAGGAGCCTATGGCTACACCTTC. This encodes CASSRGGAYGYTF.

The sample holds one count of this clone. The rearrangement uses TRBV3-1 (or the pseudogene TRBV3-2) and TRBJ2-7; the match to TRBD1 covers 7 bases. Germline-derived CDR1 and CDR2 are LGHDT and YNNKEL (reference sequence). The CDR3 covers 13 residues. V was clipped by 5 bases and J by 4 bases; unmatched bases: 5. This chain's CDR3 is CASSATGVYEQYF. In DNA form, the CDR3 reads TGTGCCAGCAGCGCCACAGGGGTATACGAGCAGTACTTC.

V is TRBV7-9 and J is TRBJ2-2; 10 nucleotides agree with TRBD2. CDR1 and CDR2 from the germline V gene are SEHNR and FQNEAQ (reference sequence). Trimming took 1 base from V and 2 from J; bases not matched to a gene: 10. The CDR3 consists of 19 residues. The CDR3 protein is CASSLVVTLAGVNTGELFF. The CDR3 DNA follows: TGTGCCAGCAGCTTAGTTGTCACCCTAGCGGGAGTTAACACCGGGGAGCTGTTTTTT.

The genes are TRBV7-9 and TRBJ1-1; possible D gene TRBD1, 6 bases. The germline CDR1 and CDR2 sequences are SEHNR and FQNEAQ (reference sequence). Trimming stripped 4 bases from V and 4 bases from J, with 19 bases between. The CDR3 has 16 amino acids. The CDR3 nucleotides are TGTGCCAGCAGCTCGCCCCGGGGGGCTAAAGGCACTGAAGCTTTCTTT. Translating gives CASSSPRGAKGTEAFF.

V is TRBV6-5 and J is TRBJ1-3; 10 nucleotides line up with TRBD1. CDR3 length: 16 residues. V was clipped by 4 bases and J by 9 bases; unmatched bases: 12. Per the germline V gene, CDR1 is MNHEY and CDR2 is SVGAGI. The CDR3 coding sequence is TGTGCCAGCAGTTCCTCGGGACAGGGGACCCGGGGCACCATATATTTT. Protein product: CASSSSGQGTRGTIYF.

The rearrangement joins TRBV9 to TRBJ2-3; 9 bases are shared with TRBD2. Trimming at V came to 3 bases and at J to 4 bases, leaving 9 bases not matched to a gene. This CDR3 is 16 amino acids long. Germline CDR1 and CDR2: SGDLS and YYNGEE. The CDR3 nucleotides read TGTGCCAGCAGCGAACGACCGGGACTAGCTGCAGATACGCAGTATTTT. This codes for CASSERPGLAADTQYF.

J is TRBJ2-1 and V is TRBV28; 9 bases are a match to TRBD2. CDR3 length: 12 residues. Germline V gene lookup returns CDR1 MDHEN and CDR2 SYDVKM. The junction had 8 bases not matched to a gene; V was cut back by 8 bases and J by 12 bases. CDR3 DNA: TGTGCCAGCCGAGGAGCGGGAGGAGTGCAGTTCTTC. Protein product: CASRGAGGVQFF.

The chain combines TRBV4-1 with TRBJ1-1; D possibly corresponds to TRBD1 (5 bases). Germline V gene data show CDR1 as MGHRA and CDR2 as YSYEKL. The germline V and J ends were trimmed by 1 base and 5 bases, with 14 bases remaining between them. CDR3 length: 15 amino acids. The CDR3 bases are TGCGCCAGCAGCCAAGGGGGGGGGAAGAGGACTGAAGCTTTCTTT. Its translation: CASSQGGGKRTEAFF.

This clone appeared a few times. The J gene is TRBJ2-2, the V gene TRBV19; possible D gene TRBD2, 6 bases. Germline-derived CDR1 and CDR2 are LNHDA and SQIVND (reference sequence). CDR3 length: 15 amino acids. Trimming removed 5 bases from V and 6 bases from J, with 16 bases in between. The CDR3 protein is CASSEVAGIAGELFF. Here the CDR3 DNA reads TGTGCCAGTAGTGAGGTGGCGGGAATTGCCGGGGAGCTGTTTTTT.

The J gene is TRBJ2-7, the V gene TRBV25-1, with 7 bases aligning to TRBD2. Germline-derived CDR1 and CDR2 are MGHDK and SYGVNS. This CDR3 has 14 amino acids. The V gene end was trimmed by 3 bases and the J gene end by 2 bases; junction bases not matched to a gene: 4. DNA of the CDR3: TGTGCCAGCAGTGATGGTGGGAGGGCCTACGAGCAGTACTTC. Protein: CASSDGGRAYEQYF.

The CDR3 here is CASSYPLNTEAFF. The CDR3 coding sequence is TGTGCCAGCAGTTATCCCCTAAACACTGAAGCTTTCTTT. The rearrangement uses TRBV6-2 or TRBV6-3 and TRBJ1-1; unclear D gene. Germline loops: CDR1 MNHEY, CDR2 SVGEGT. The germline V and J ends were trimmed by 3 bases and 2 bases, with 7 bases remaining between them. This CDR3 is built from 13 residues.

The CDR3 coding sequence is TGTGCCAGCAGCTTGACGGGGGGTAACTATGGCTACACCTTC. Its translation: CASSLTGGNYGYTF. The chain has TRBV5-6 and TRBJ1-2, with D perhaps matching TRBD1 (5 bases). The CDR3 extends over 14 amino acids. Trimming shortened V by 1 base and J by 1 base, and 8 bases separated the two germline ends. Germline CDR1 SGHDT, CDR2 YYEEEE.

The chain joins TRBV28 to TRBJ2-1, with TRBD2 matching over 8 bases. The length of the CDR3 is 21 residues. The germline V gene has CDR1 MDHEN and CDR2 SYDVKM. V lost 6 bases to trimming and J lost 4 bases; unmatched junction nucleotides: 26. CDR3 loop: CASRPLSGGAVAGSGYNEQFF. The DNA for the CDR3 is TGTGCCAGCAGGCCATTATCGGGGGGCGCCGTAGCGGGATCCGGGTACAATGAGCAGTTCTTC. The full variable domain, completed using reference TRBV28 and TRBJ2-1, is DVKVTQSSRYLVKRTGEKVFLECVQDMDHENMFWYRQDPGLGLRLIYFSYDVKMKEKGDIPEGYSVSREKKERFSLILESASTNQTSMYLCASRPLSGGAVAGSGYNEQFFGPGTRLTVL.

This clone showed up just once. This sequence joins TRBV11-2 and TRBJ2-1; weak D call: TRBD2 (5 bases). The V gene's germline CDR1 is SGHAT and CDR2 FQNNGV. CDR3 size: 16 residues. Trimming stripped 1 base from V and 8 bases from J, with 18 bases between. The CDR3 DNA is TGTGCCAGCAGCTTAGGCGCGGGTACTAGATTCGATGAGCAGTTCTTC. Its translation is CASSLGAGTRFDEQFF. The variable domain in full, with the rest retrieved from reference TRBV11-2 and TRBJ2-1, is EAGVAQSPRYKIIEKRQSVAFWCNPISGHATLYWYQQILGQGPKLLIQFQNNGVVDDSQLPKDRFSAERLKGVDSTLKIQPAKLEDSAVYLCASSLGAGTRFDEQFFGPGTRLTVL.

This chain joins TRBV5-4 and TRBJ1-2, with D maybe TRBD1 (6 bases). The length of the CDR3 is 13 residues. Trimming cost V 4 bases and J 2 bases, with 9 bases left between them. Germline lookup yields CDR1 SGHNT and CDR2 YYREEE (reference sequence). The CDR3 protein is CASSEGQNYGYTF. In DNA form, the CDR3 reads TGTGCCAGCAGCGAAGGACAGAACTATGGCTACACCTTC.

The chain recombines TRBV5-5 with TRBJ2-5; 7 positions match TRBD1. J lost 5 bases, V lost 0 bases, and 7 bases had no gene match. Germline V gives CDR1 SGHKS, CDR2 YYEKEE (reference sequence). CDR3 size: 15 residues. The CDR3: CASSLARQGSETQYF. CDR3 nucleotide sequence: TGTGCCAGCAGCTTGGCTCGACAGGGATCGGAGACCCAGTACTTC.

The V and J genes are TRBV6-2 or TRBV6-3 and TRBJ2-6; weak D call: TRBD1 (5 bases). The CDR3 has 19 amino acids. Trimming removed 4 bases from V and 0 bases from J, with 19 bases in between. Per the germline V gene, CDR1 is MNHEY and CDR2 is SVGEGT. DNA for the CDR3: TGTGCCAGCAGTTCGATCGACAGCCTCTCCATCTCTGGGGCCAACGTCCTGACTTTC. Amino acid sequence: CASSSIDSLSISGANVLTF.

This chain uses TRBV27 with TRBJ1-5; the D gene is possibly TRBD1 (6 bases). This CDR3 has 17 residues. Germline-derived CDR1 and CDR2 are MNHEY and SMNVEV (reference sequence). V gave up 2 bases and J gave up 0 bases, with 14 bases separating them. CDR3 protein: CASSLGQGSYSNQPQHF. The CDR3 DNA reads TGTGCCAGCAGTTTAGGGCAGGGGAGCTATAGCAATCAGCCCCAGCATTTT.